One sample yielded the 8 T cell receptor beta chains listed below, sequenced in a study of cytomegalovirus exposure and HLA in healthy donors. It was with 60 Vbeta and 13 Jbeta primers that the PCR ran. The data were produced by immunoSEQ multiplex PCR, yet TCRdb's version contains in-frame clones alone and is incomplete. The sample holds approximately 160,000 clones, approximately 85% seen once. Sample: PBMCs. The receptors stem from a girl under 18 in good health and CMV-seropositive.

V and J are TRBV7-2 and TRBJ2-7; possibly TRBD1 for D (6 bases). Trimming stripped 2 bases from V and 7 bases from J, with 12 bases between. This CDR3 contains 13 residues. CDR1 SGHTA and CDR2 FQGNSA come from the germline V gene. The CDR3 sequence: CASSLRTEREQYF. As DNA, the CDR3 is TGTGCCAGCAGCTTACGGACAGAGCGGGAGCAGTACTTC.

The V and J genes are TRBV5-1 and TRBJ1-2; TRBD1 matches 10 bases. The V gene's germline CDR1 is SGHRS and CDR2 YFSETQ. V lost 5 bases, J lost 6 bases, and 1 base stayed unmatched. The CDR3 is 12 amino acids. CDR3 sequence: CASRGQGDGYTF. The CDR3 nucleotides are TGCGCCAGCAGAGGACAGGGGGATGGCTACACCTTC.

The chain recombines TRBV19 with TRBJ1-1; D is undetermined. The CDR3 length is 14 residues. CDR1 is LNHDA, CDR2 SQIVND, per germline (reference sequence). Trimming took 5 bases from V and 0 from J, leaving 10 bases between them. CDR3 in DNA: TGTGCCAGTAGTGTCAGTAAAATGAACACTGAAGCTTTCTTT. It encodes CASSVSKMNTEAFF. The full variable domain, with the rest looked up from reference TRBV19 and TRBJ1-1, is DGGITQSPKYLFRKEGQNVTLSCEQNLNHDAMYWYRQDPGQGLRLIYYSQIVNDFQKGDIAEGYSVSREKKESFPLTVTSAQKNPTAFYLCASSVSKMNTEAFFGQGTRLTVV.

The V call is TRBV6-5, the J call TRBJ1-2, with D tentatively TRBD1 (5 bases). Germline CDR1 and CDR2: MNHEY and SVGAGI. Trimming removed 2 bases from V and 7 bases from J, with 14 bases in between. CDR3 size: 14 residues. As DNA, the CDR3 is TGTGCCAGCAGTTACGGGGCAGGGATAGGTGGCTACACCTTC. Amino acid sequence: CASSYGAGIGGYTF.

The V gene is TRBV9, the J gene TRBJ2-2; the D gene is possibly TRBD1 (6 bases). Trimming cost V 2 bases and J 7 bases, with 9 bases left between them. The CDR3 has 13 amino acids. Germline V gene lookup returns CDR1 SGDLS and CDR2 YYNGEE. The DNA of the CDR3 is TGTGCCAGCAGCGTCACAGGGATCGGGGAGCTGTTTTTT. It codes for CASSVTGIGELFF.

The V gene is TRBV30, the J gene TRBJ1-4; TRBD1 might be the D (5 bases). V was clipped by 5 bases and J by 8 bases, with 15 bases between them. CDR3 length equals 13 residues. CDR1 and CDR2 from the germline V gene are GTSNPN and SVGIG (reference sequence). DNA for the CDR3: TGTGCCTGGGCAGGGTCCGAGGACGAAAAACTGTTTTTT. Translating gives CAWAGSEDEKLFF.

The genes are TRBV19 and TRBJ1-2, with D perhaps TRBD1 (6 bases). Trimming removed 1 base at V and 5 bases at J, with 11 bases between. The CDR3 spans 14 residues. Germline CDR1 LNHDA, CDR2 SQIVND (reference sequence). The CDR3 nucleotides are TGTGCCAGTAGTATAGGGACAGCGGTTTATGGCTACACCTTC. Amino acid sequence: CASSIGTAVYGYTF.

The chain links TRBV28 to TRBJ1-1; no reliable D call. The germline V gene has CDR1 MDHEN and CDR2 SYDVKM. This CDR3 spans 15 amino acids. Trimming removed 3 bases from V and 6 bases from J, with 17 bases in between. The CDR3 region has the DNA TGTGCCAGCAGTTTCGAGGTTCTGGCGAAGGCTGAAGCTTTCTTT. Its protein product is CASSFEVLAKAEAFF.